This T cell receptor (beta chain) comes out of a study of T cells in Graves' hyperthyroidism and ophthalmopathy. This clonotype was seen only a few times. At least 3 on the Clinical Activity Score was recorded for ophthalmopathy patients, who also had NOSPECS grade at least 4 and duration under 3 months. Losses at the gene ends were 4 bases for V and 6 bases for J; bases not matched to a gene: 14. The germline V gene has CDR1 SGHRS and CDR2 YFSETQ. The CDR3 totals 17 residues. TCR beta CDR3 sequences were amplified from RNA transcripts. Researchers ran a first-round RT-PCR on the TCR CDR3 using the HTBI primer set. MiXCR was run by TCRdb on the multiplex PCR reads, yielding one entry per CDR3 protein. The repertoire has a few hundred thousand distinct CDR3 sequences, around 16% of them found once; the top ten carry around 3.3%.

Specimen: blood. This rearrangement joins TRBV5-1 to TRBJ1-1; 11 bases fit TRBD1. This TCR was recovered from a woman in her forties with Graves' ophthalmopathy. CDR3 in amino acids: CASSPGGQGDGVAEAFF. CDR3 nucleotides: TGCGCCAGCAGCCCCGGGGGACAGGGGGATGGAGTCGCTGAAGCTTTCTTT.